The 20 T cell receptor beta chains given below trace back to one sample, sequenced in a study of identical twins. One entry per CDR3 protein results from TCRdb running MiXCR on the 5' RACE reads. The sample shows fewer than 900,000 distinct CDR3 sequences, about 18% of them seen only once. A further study also used this sample, focusing on T cells expressing NK-cell markers.

Sample: PBMCs. These receptors all stem from a woman aged 18-30 years in good health.

The V call is TRBV6-6, the J call TRBJ2-2, with D possibly being TRBD1 (6 bases). V lost 6 bases, J lost 7 bases, and 9 bases lay in between. This CDR3 has 12 residues. Germline CDR1 MNHNY, CDR2 SVGAGI (reference sequence). DNA for the CDR3: TGTGCCAGCAGACCAGGGGACGGGGAGCTGTTTTTT. This codes for CASRPGDGELFF.

The genes are TRBV27 and TRBJ2-7, with TRBD1 matching over 7 bases. Trimming removed 6 bases from V and 0 bases from J; junction bases left unmatched: 8. The CDR3 covers 15 residues. Germline V lookup: CDR1 MNHEY, CDR2 SMNVEV (reference sequence). The CDR3 DNA is TGTGCCAGCAGCCGTTGGGGACAGCCCTCCTACGAGCAGTACTTC. This sequence encodes CASSRWGQPSYEQYF.

The chain employs TRBV30 and TRBJ2-1; TRBD1 might be the D (5 bases). This CDR3 is built from 13 residues. CDR1 is GTSNPN, CDR2 SVGIG, per germline (reference sequence). The V gene lost 0 bases and the J gene lost 7 bases, with 10 bases spanning the gap. CDR3 sequence reads: CAWSVPGWNEQFF. The CDR3 nucleotides read TGTGCCTGGAGTGTACCAGGGTGGAATGAGCAGTTCTTC.

The genes are TRBV7-9 and TRBJ2-3, with 13 bases identical to TRBD2. CDR3 length: 16 amino acids. Germline V gene data show CDR1 as SEHNR and CDR2 as FQNEAQ (reference sequence). Trimming at V came to 6 bases and at J to 4 bases, leaving 7 bases not matched to a gene. Here the CDR3 DNA reads TGTGCCAGCAGTTACGGACTAGCGGGAGCAGCAGATACGCAGTATTTT. Translation: CASSYGLAGAADTQYF.

The gene calls are TRBV12-3 or TRBV12-4 and TRBJ2-5; D may match TRBD1 or TRBD2 (6 bases each). This CDR3 is 14 amino acids long. The V end was cut by 6 bases, the J end by 6 bases, with 17 bases between. The CDR3 loop reads CASSLGGIRKTQYF. The CDR3, as DNA: TGTGCCAGCAGCCTAGGGGGGATTCGGAAGACCCAGTACTTC.

This clonotype was found a few times. The chain has TRBV7-2 and TRBJ1-6; no firm D call. The CDR3 has 15 residues. In germline, CDR1 is SGHTA, CDR2 FQGNSA. The ends were cut back, 1 base at V and 4 bases at J, with 8 bases in the middle. The CDR3 sequence: CASSLDWGYNSPLHF. Written as DNA, the CDR3 is TGTGCCAGCAGCTTAGACTGGGGTTATAATTCACCCCTCCACTTT. Full variable domain (missing parts from reference TRBV7-2 and TRBJ1-6): GAGVSQSPSNKVTEKGKDVELRCDPISGHTALYWYRQSLGQGLEFLIYFQGNSAPDKSGLPSDRFSAERTGGSVSTLTIQRTQQEDSAVYLCASSLDWGYNSPLHFGNGTRLTVT.

As for this clonotype: Compared with germline, one end of the junction differs, possibly owing to a read error. The V gene is TRBV7-7, the J gene TRBJ2-5; 9 positions match TRBD1. CDR3 length: 16 residues. Germline-derived CDR1 and CDR2 are SSHAT and FNYEAQ (reference sequence). The CDR3 bases are TGTGCTAGCAGCCCATCTACGACAGGGGGGTTGGAGACCCAGTACTTC. Residues: CASSPSTTGGLETQYF. Full variable domain (missing parts from reference TRBV7-7 and TRBJ2-5): GAGVSQSPRYKVTKRGQDVTLRCDPISSHATLYWYQQALGQGPEFLTYFNYEAQPDKSGLPSDRFSAERPEGSISTLTIQRTEQRDSAMYRCASSPSTTGGLETQYFGPGTRLLVL.

The J gene is TRBJ2-4, the V gene TRBV20-1; no firm D call. V shed 3 bases and J shed 8 bases, with 11 bases lying between them. The germline V gene encodes CDR1 DFQATT and CDR2 SNEGSKA (reference sequence). The CDR3 loop spans 12 amino acids. The CDR3 DNA sequence: TGCAGTGCTAGTTTGCAGGCGGACATTCAGTACTTC. It is translated as CSASLQADIQYF.

The rearrangement uses TRBV20-1 and TRBJ2-7, with 9 bases identical to TRBD2. Germline CDR1 DFQATT, CDR2 SNEGSKA (reference sequence). This CDR3 has 14 residues. V trimming: 5 bases; J trimming: 0 bases; junction bases outside the gene matches: 5. CDR3 amino acids: CSASSGESSYEQYF. The CDR3 region has the DNA TGCAGTGCTTCTAGCGGGGAGAGCTCCTACGAGCAGTACTTC.

This clonotype turned up a few times. The chain uses TRBV29-1 and TRBJ2-7; the match to TRBD1 covers 9 bases. Unmatched junction bases numbered 11, after V lost 7 bases and J lost 1 base. Germline V gene data show CDR1 as SQVTM and CDR2 as ANQGSEA. The CDR3 spans 15 residues. The CDR3 reads CSASSRDRVSYEQYF. The CDR3 DNA reads as TGCAGCGCCTCATCCAGGGACAGGGTTTCCTACGAGCAGTACTTC.

There are a few counts of this clonotype. This chain connects TRBV20-1 to TRBJ1-1, with D unclear. There are 13 residues in the CDR3. Trimming stripped 2 bases from V and 1 base from J, with 8 bases between. Germline CDR1 DFQATT, CDR2 SNEGSKA (reference sequence). The CDR3 coding sequence is TGCAGTGCTAGATTTTCAGGGAACACTGAAGCTTTCTTT. The encoded protein is CSARFSGNTEAFF.

This clonotype was found a few times. V gene TRBV19 combines with J gene TRBJ1-5, with D tentatively TRBD1 (6 bases). CDR3 length: 12 residues. Deletions cut 6 bases from V and 5 bases from J, with 8 bases between. The germline gives CDR1 LNHDA, CDR2 SQIVND (reference sequence). CDR3 bases: TGTGCCAGTAGCGAGGGGGATCAGCCCCAGCATTTT. Translating it yields CASSEGDQPQHF.

The CDR3 sequence is CSANRVVDEQYF. The CDR3, as DNA: TGCAGTGCAAACAGGGTAGTCGACGAGCAGTACTTC. The rearrangement uses TRBV20-1 and TRBJ2-7; weak D call: TRBD1 (6 bases). Trimming removed 6 bases from V and 5 bases from J, with 14 bases in between. The germline V gene has CDR1 DFQATT and CDR2 SNEGSKA (reference sequence). The CDR3 spans 12 residues.

This sequence joins TRBV3-1 and TRBJ2-1; a possible D gene is TRBD2 (6 bases). CDR1 and CDR2 from the germline V gene are LGHDT and YNNKEL (reference sequence). The CDR3 has 16 residues. Trimming shortened V by 4 bases and J by 3 bases, and 16 bases separated the two germline ends. CDR3 sequence: CASSPGRGNGYNEQFF. The CDR3 coding sequence is TGTGCCAGCAGCCCAGGTCGGGGGAACGGCTACAATGAGCAGTTCTTC.

This clonotype has just a few counts. V usage is TRBV12-3 or TRBV12-4 and J usage is TRBJ2-3; D possibly uses TRBD1 or TRBD2 (5 bases each). V gave up 7 bases and J gave up 1 base, with 9 bases separating them. The CDR3 is 13 residues long. DNA of the CDR3: TGTGCCAGCATACGGGGCGGCACAGATACGCAGTATTTT. Its translation is CASIRGGTDTQYF.

This clonotype was observed a handful of times. The V gene is TRBV20-1, the J gene TRBJ2-2; unclear D gene. The CDR3 is 14 residues long. Trimming removed 7 bases from V and 5 bases from J, with 17 bases in between. Germline V CDR1 and CDR2: DFQATT, SNEGSKA (reference sequence). The CDR3 sequence is CSEFRTEKTGELFF. The CDR3 nucleotides are TGCAGTGAATTCAGGACGGAGAAGACCGGGGAGCTGTTTTTT.

The rearrangement uses TRBV5-6 and TRBJ2-7, with 9 bases identical to TRBD2. CDR3 length: 16 amino acids. Trimming cost V 0 bases and J 0 bases; bases outside gene matches: 4. Germline loops: CDR1 SGHDT, CDR2 YYEEEE. This CDR3 is CASSLVVSGSSYEQYF. CDR3 DNA sequence: TGTGCCAGCAGCTTGGTGGTTAGCGGGAGCTCCTACGAGCAGTACTTC.

This chain links TRBV11-1 with TRBJ2-1; 9 bases agree with TRBD1. CDR1 is SGHAT and CDR2 is FQDESV in the germline V gene (reference sequence). CDR3 length: 18 amino acids. The junction had 18 bases not matched to a gene; V was cut back by 5 bases and J by 7 bases. CDR3 nucleotides: TGTGCCAGCAGCCCGGACAGGGGTAACTACCGGGTACAAAATGAGCAGTTCTTC. It encodes CASSPDRGNYRVQNEQFF. Full variable domain (remainder filled in from reference TRBV11-1 and TRBJ2-1): EAEVAQSPRYKITEKSQAVAFWCDPISGHATLYWYRQILGQGPELLVQFQDESVVDDSQLPKDRFSAERLKGVDSTLKIQPAELGDSAMYLCASSPDRGNYRVQNEQFFGPGTRLTVL.

This chain joins TRBV11-2 and TRBJ2-3; 14 bases fit TRBD2. Germline V gives CDR1 SGHAT, CDR2 FQNNGV. Losses at the gene ends were 5 bases for V and 3 bases for J; bases not matched to a gene: 10. The CDR3 loop spans 18 amino acids. The CDR3 sequence: CASSRPGLAGDRTDTQYF. The CDR3 coding sequence is TGTGCCAGCAGCCGACCGGGACTAGCGGGAGATCGGACAGATACGCAGTATTTT.

This clonotype has at least ten counts. The chain links TRBV12-3 or TRBV12-4 to TRBJ1-1; D may be TRBD1 (6 bases). V lost 6 bases and J 5 bases, leaving 19 bases between the germline ends. This CDR3 region has 15 residues. In DNA form, the CDR3 reads TGTGCCAGCAGCCTCCAGGAACCAGGGGTAACTGAAGCTTTCTTT. It translates to CASSLQEPGVTEAFF.